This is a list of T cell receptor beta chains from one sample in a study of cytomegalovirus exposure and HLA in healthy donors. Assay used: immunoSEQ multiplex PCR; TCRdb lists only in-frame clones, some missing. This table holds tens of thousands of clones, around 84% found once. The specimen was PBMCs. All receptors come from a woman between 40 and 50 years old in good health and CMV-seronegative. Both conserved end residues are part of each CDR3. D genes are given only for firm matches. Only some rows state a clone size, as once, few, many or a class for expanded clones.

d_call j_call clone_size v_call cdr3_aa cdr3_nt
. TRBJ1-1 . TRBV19 CASSIGQIRGSLNTEAFF TGTGCCAGTAGTATCGGACAGATCCGAGGGTCCTTGAACACTGAAGCTTTCTTT
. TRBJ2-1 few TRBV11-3 CASSFPGSSEQFF TGTGCCAGCAGCTTCCCCGGGAGCAGCGAGCAGTTCTTC
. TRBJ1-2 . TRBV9 CASSSREGTNYGYTF TGTGCCAGCAGCTCCAGGGAGGGTACTAACTATGGCTACACCTTC
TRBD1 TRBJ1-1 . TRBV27 CASSSGTGGFISTEAFF TGTGCCAGCAGTAGCGGGACAGGGGGCTTTATCTCCACTGAAGCTTTCTTT
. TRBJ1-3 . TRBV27 CASSFSGGSGNTIYF TGTGCCAGCAGTTTCTCCGGGGGGTCTGGAAACACCATATATTTT
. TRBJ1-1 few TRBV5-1 CASHSNTEAFF TGCGCCAGTCACAGTAACACTGAAGCTTTCTTT
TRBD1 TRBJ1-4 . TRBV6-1 CAAKETGGSGEKLFF TGTGCCGCTAAGGAGACAGGGGGCAGTGGGGAAAAACTGTTTTTT
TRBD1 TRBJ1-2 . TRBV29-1 CSLDRGGLNYGYTF TGCAGCTTAGACAGGGGAGGCCTAAACTATGGCTACACCTTC
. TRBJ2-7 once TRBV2 CASLRSGEQYF TGTGCCAGCCTGAGATCTGGCGAGCAGTACTTC
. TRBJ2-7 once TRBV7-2 CASSLDLAASSYEQYF TGTGCCAGCAGCTTAGACCTGGCGGCTAGCTCCTACGAGCAGTACTTC
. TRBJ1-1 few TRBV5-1 CASSLGSGVEAFF TGCGCCAGCAGCTTGGGTTCGGGAGTTGAAGCTTTCTTT
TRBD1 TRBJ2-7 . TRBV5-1 CASSLTGDREQYF TGCGCCAGCAGCTTGACAGGGGACCGCGAGCAGTACTTC
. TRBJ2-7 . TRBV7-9 CASSFSGFPSSYEQYF TGTGCCAGCAGCTTTAGCGGTTTCCCCTCCTCCTACGAGCAGTACTTC
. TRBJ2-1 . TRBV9 CASSVDLPRNNEQFF TGTGCCAGCAGCGTAGACTTACCTCGCAACAATGAGCAGTTCTTC
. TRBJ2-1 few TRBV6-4 CASSDGIRGNNEQFF TGTGCCAGCAGTGACGGTATTCGAGGGAACAATGAGCAGTTCTTC
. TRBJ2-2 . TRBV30 CAWSVLRGSKAGNGELFF TGTGCCTGGAGTGTACTGAGAGGGAGTAAGGCTGGGAACGGGGAGCTGTTTTTT
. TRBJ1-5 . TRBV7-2 CASSPGQFNQPQHF TGTGCCAGCAGCCCCGGACAGTTTAATCAGCCCCAGCATTTT
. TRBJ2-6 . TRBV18 CASSPQQTGANVLTF TGTGCCAGCTCACCACAACAGACTGGGGCCAACGTCCTGACTTTC
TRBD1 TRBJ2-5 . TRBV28 CASSRDRTFGETQYF TGTGCCAGCAGTCGGGACAGAACTTTCGGAGAGACCCAGTACTTC
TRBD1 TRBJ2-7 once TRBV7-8 CASSSTPGTGFNEQYF TGTGCCAGCAGCTCGACCCCCGGGACAGGGTTTAACGAGCAGTACTTC
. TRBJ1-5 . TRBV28 CASSPSGARGGPQHF TGTGCCAGCAGTCCCTCCGGGGCCCGAGGGGGGCCCCAGCATTTT
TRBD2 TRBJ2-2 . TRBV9 CASSVVAGGFTGATGELFF TGTGCCAGCAGCGTAGTGGCGGGAGGGTTCACCGGTGCGACCGGGGAGCTGTTTTTT
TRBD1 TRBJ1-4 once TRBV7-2 CASSAWGRGQANEKLFF TGTGCCAGCAGTGCCTGGGGCAGGGGGCAGGCTAATGAAAAACTGTTTTTT
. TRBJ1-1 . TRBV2 CASRGDTMYTEAFF TGTGCCAGCAGAGGGGACACGATGTACACTGAAGCTTTCTTT
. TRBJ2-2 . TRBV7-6 CASSHTTGELFF TGTGCCAGCAGCCATACTACCGGGGAGCTGTTTTTT
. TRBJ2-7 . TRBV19 CASSLTPGWAYEQYF TGTGCCAGTAGCCTGACTCCCGGCTGGGCCTACGAGCAGTACTTC
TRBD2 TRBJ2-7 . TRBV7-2 CASSLEGTSGSYEQYF TGTGCCAGCAGCTTAGAAGGGACTAGCGGGAGCTACGAGCAGTACTTC
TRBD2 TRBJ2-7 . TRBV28 CASRGGLSHEQYF TGTGCCAGCAGGGGAGGGCTGAGCCACGAGCAGTACTTC
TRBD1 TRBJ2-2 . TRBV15 CATSKGQGPTGELFF TGTGCCACCAGCAAAGGACAGGGTCCCACCGGGGAGCTGTTTTTT
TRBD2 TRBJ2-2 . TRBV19 CASSRNILAGPTGELFF TGTGCCAGTAGTAGGAACATACTAGCGGGTCCTACCGGGGAGCTGTTTTTT